This T cell receptor beta chain was recorded in a study of cytomegalovirus exposure and HLA in healthy donors. Points from the study as a whole: Per a later analysis, roughly 17,000 TCR beta sequences showed association with HLA alleles at 0.05 false discovery rate. Certain indistinguishable V segments, among them TRBV6-2 and TRBV6-3, were excluded. Many donors carried some public TCRs, although rarity characterized most TCR sequences.

Comment on this clone: The antigen is undetermined.

This CDR3 is 13 amino acids long. Per germline, CDR1 MNHNS and CDR2 SASEGT. V was cut by 6 bases and J by 3 bases, with 12 bases left in between. The primer mix had 60 Vbeta and 13 Jbeta primers. Profiling relied on immunoSEQ multiplex PCR, and the TCRdb table lists in-frame clones only, not all of them. Of a few hundred thousand clones listed, about four fifths were seen once; the top ten hold roughly 10%. What was sequenced was PBMCs. The clonotype comes from a woman between 50 and 59 years old in good health and CMV-seropositive. This rearrangement joins TRBV6-1 to TRBJ2-7; maybe TRBD1 (5 bases). CDR3: CASRDTANYEQYF. The CDR3 DNA is TGTGCCAGCAGGGACACCGCGAACTACGAGCAGTACTTC.